This record concerns one T cell receptor beta chain sequence. Its cognate antigen is unknown. The test was conducted at deep level. Sequencing used immunoSEQ multiplex PCR; TCRdb keeps in-frame clones, though not all of them. The table records 150,000 to 200,000 clones, 66% of them present only once. The sample is drawn from a study of shared clonotypes between healthy human individuals. Overall study results and limits: A small donor pool kept down the genetic and exposure-history diversity that was represented.

The V end lost 1 base, the J end lost 6 bases, and 10 bases lay between the germline ends. The CDR3 totals 14 residues. In germline, CDR1 is MGHDK, CDR2 SYGVNS. The chain couples TRBV25-1 to TRBJ2-1, with D possibly TRBD2 on 5 matching bases. Sequenced material: memory CD4+ T cells sorted from blood. Regarding subset: CD45RA-negative fraction. The sequence was collected from a young man in good health. This chain's CDR3 is CASSELGGSNEQFF. In DNA, the CDR3 is TGTGCCAGCAGTGAATTGGGTGGGAGCAATGAGCAGTTCTTC.